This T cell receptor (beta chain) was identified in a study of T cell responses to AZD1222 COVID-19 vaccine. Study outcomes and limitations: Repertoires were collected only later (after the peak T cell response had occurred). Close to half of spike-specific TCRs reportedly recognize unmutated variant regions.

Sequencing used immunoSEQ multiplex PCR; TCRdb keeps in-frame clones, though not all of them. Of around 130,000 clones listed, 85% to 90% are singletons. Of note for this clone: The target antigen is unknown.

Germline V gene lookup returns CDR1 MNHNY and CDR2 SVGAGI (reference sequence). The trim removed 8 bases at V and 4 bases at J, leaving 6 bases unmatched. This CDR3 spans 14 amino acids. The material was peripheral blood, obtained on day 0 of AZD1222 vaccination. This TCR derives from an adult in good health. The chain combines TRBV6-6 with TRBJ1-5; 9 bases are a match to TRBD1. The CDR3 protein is CASGTGTGNQPQHF. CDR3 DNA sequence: TGTGCCAGCGGTACCGGGACAGGGAATCAGCCCCAGCATTTT.